Following are 20 T cell receptor beta chains from one sample sequenced in a study of T cells in Graves' hyperthyroidism and ophthalmopathy. Template material for amplifying TCR beta CDR3 regions consisted of RNA transcripts. TCR CDR3 underwent first-round RT-PCR with the HTBI primer set. A single record per CDR3 protein comes from TCRdb applying MiXCR to the multiplex PCR reads. This sample yields hundreds of thousands of distinct CDR3 sequences, of which about 15% are seen a single time; 4.5% to 6% belongs to the top ten. Sequenced: blood. Receptor source: a woman aged 30 to 39 with Graves' hyperthyroidism that later progressed to Graves' ophthalmopathy.

At least ten counts were recorded for this clonotype. Written as DNA, the CDR3 is TGTGCCACCAGTAAGGGGGGGAGCACAGATACGCAGTATTTT. Encoded protein: CATSKGGSTDTQYF. V and J are TRBV24-1 and TRBJ2-3; D perhaps matches TRBD2 (7 bases). The CDR3 runs 14 residues. In germline, CDR1 is KGHDR, CDR2 SFDVKD. With 6 bases removed from V and 0 bases from J, the gap between germline ends came to 9 bases.

This clonotype was seen more than once but under ten times. This may arise from a read error, as a much more abundant clone is one base away. CDR3 coding DNA: TGTGCCAGCAGTGAAGGGCCGGGGAACACTGAAGCTTTCTTT. It translates to CASSEGPGNTEAFF. The gene calls are TRBV2 and TRBJ1-1, with D unclear. CDR1 and CDR2 from the germline V gene are SNHLY and FYNNEI. The CDR3 consists of 14 residues. V was trimmed by 1 base and J by 1 base, leaving 7 bases between them.

This clonotype was detected ten times or more. V usage is TRBV20-1 and J usage is TRBJ2-7, with D hard to call. This CDR3 is 10 amino acids long. With 3 bases removed from V and 6 bases from J, the gap between germline ends came to 6 bases. Germline assignment: CDR1 DFQATT and CDR2 SNEGSKA (reference sequence). CDR3 sequence: CSASSVEQYF. In nucleotides, the CDR3 is TGCAGTGCTAGTAGTGTCGAGCAGTACTTC.

This clonotype was picked up a small number of times. This chain links TRBV18 with TRBJ2-3; D perhaps matches TRBD1 (6 bases). Per the germline V gene, CDR1 is KGHSH and CDR2 is LQKENI. The CDR3 contains 15 residues. V was cut by 5 bases and J by 0 bases, with 12 bases left in between. In nucleotides, the CDR3 is TGTGCCAGCTCAACCCGGGACACTAGCACAGATACGCAGTATTTT. As protein: CASSTRDTSTDTQYF.

This clonotype was seen many times. The chain uses TRBV5-5 and TRBJ2-1; possibly TRBD2 for D (6 bases). Germline values: CDR1 SGHKS, CDR2 YYEKEE (reference sequence). Trimming cost V 0 bases and J 7 bases, with 11 bases left between them. This CDR3 is built from 14 residues. Here the CDR3 reads CASSLGGGKNEQFF. CDR3 bases: TGTGCCAGCAGCTTGGGGGGCGGGAAAAATGAGCAGTTCTTC.

In the case of this clonotype: Given a much more abundant clone one base away, this may be a read error. The gene calls are TRBV19 and TRBJ2-7, with 10 bases aligning to TRBD2. The CDR3 length is 19 residues. CDR1 is LNHDA and CDR2 is SQIVND in the germline V gene (reference sequence). The CDR3: CSSSASPLSVLAGEHEQYF. DNA for the CDR3: TGTTCCAGTAGTGCCAGCCCCCTTTCGGTTCTAGCGGGAGAGCACGAGCAGTACTTC.

This clonotype was observed at least ten times. V usage is TRBV19 and J usage is TRBJ1-2; TRBD1 is a possible D gene (5 bases). This CDR3 comprises 14 residues. V was trimmed by 7 bases and J by 5 bases, leaving 17 bases between them. From germline, CDR1 is LNHDA and CDR2 SQIVND (reference sequence). The CDR3 DNA is TGTGCCAGTACCTACCGGGACCTTGGTTATGGCTACACCTTC. Amino acids: CASTYRDLGYGYTF.

This clonotype was found a few times. This chain uses TRBV25-1 with TRBJ1-1; D gene unclear. The CDR3 contains 11 residues. Looked up from germline, CDR1 is MGHDK and CDR2 is SYGVNS. Trimming pared 9 bases from V and 1 base from J, leaving 6 bases between. In DNA, the CDR3 is TGTGCCAGGGGCCAGAACACTGAAGCTTTCTTT. Translation: CARGQNTEAFF.

This clonotype was counted ten times or more. The chain joins TRBV12-3 or TRBV12-4 to TRBJ2-7, with 13 nucleotides matching TRBD2. The CDR3 length is 16 residues. Losses at the gene ends were 6 bases for V and 8 bases for J; bases not matched to a gene: 13. For the CDR3, the DNA is TGTGCCAGCAGCCCCGGGACTAGCGGGACAATTTTCAAGCAGTACTTC. Protein sequence: CASSPGTSGTIFKQYF.

Many counts were recorded for this clonotype. V and J are TRBV20-1 and TRBJ2-3; no clear D gene. Germline V gene lookup returns CDR1 DFQATT and CDR2 SNEGSKA (reference sequence). The CDR3 spans 14 residues. Here the CDR3 reads CSDRSGPSTDTQYF. The DNA for the CDR3 is TGCAGCGACCGGAGTGGCCCTAGCACAGATACGCAGTATTTT.

This clonotype was counted between two and nine times. The chain is built from TRBV18 and TRBJ1-1; D may be TRBD1 (5 bases). V lost 4 bases to trimming and J lost 0 bases, with 15 bases between them. Per germline, CDR1 KGHSH and CDR2 LQKENI. This CDR3 is 16 amino acids long. CDR3 in DNA: TGTGCCAGCTCACTTCTGGACCCCAGGGTGAACACTGAAGCTTTCTTT. As protein: CASSLLDPRVNTEAFF. The whole variable domain, filled in from reference TRBV18 and TRBJ1-1, reads NAGVMQNPRHLVRRRGQEARLRCSPMKGHSHVYWYRQLPEEGLKFMVYLQKENIIDESGMPKERFSAEFPKEGPSILRIQQVVRGDSAAYFCASSLLDPRVNTEAFFGQGTRLTVV.

This clonotype was picked up many times. The J gene is TRBJ1-1, the V gene TRBV11-2, with D maybe TRBD1 (5 bases). Per germline, CDR1 SGHAT and CDR2 FQNNGV. V lost 4 bases, J lost 4 bases, and 22 bases lay in between. The CDR3 totals 17 residues. CDR3 in amino acids: CASSSQGFAGRSTEAFF. The CDR3 DNA follows: TGTGCCAGCAGCTCCCAAGGGTTCGCAGGGAGGTCCACTGAAGCTTTCTTT.

Comment on this clonotype: This CDR3 is missing its conserved last phenylalanine or tryptophan, likely due to a read error. The V gene is TRBV9, the J gene TRBJ2-1, with 9 nucleotides matching TRBD2. Germline values: CDR1 SGDLS, CDR2 YYNGEE. V lost 0 bases to trimming and J lost 6 bases; unmatched junction nucleotides: 10. This CDR3 comprises 17 residues. CDR3 in DNA: TGTGCCAGCAGCGTAGCTCCCCCGGCTAGCGGGATCAATGAGCAGTTCTCC. Translation: CASSVAPPASGINEQFS.

This clonotype was picked up many times. This chain uses TRBV6-1 with TRBJ2-7, with D perhaps given as TRBD1 or TRBD2 (6 bases each). Trimming stripped 6 bases from V and 3 bases from J, with 15 bases between. The CDR3 covers 14 residues. CDR1 and CDR2 from the germline V gene are MNHNS and SASEGT. The CDR3: CASSPEGGIYEQYF. DNA of the CDR3: TGTGCCAGCAGCCCCGAAGGGGGGATCTACGAGCAGTACTTC.

This clonotype was observed many times. The chain joins TRBV7-2 to TRBJ2-5; D may be TRBD1 (5 bases). This CDR3 is 15 amino acids long. CDR1 and CDR2 (germline): SGHTA, FQGNSA. Trimming cost V 5 bases and J 2 bases, with 15 bases left between them. CDR3 nucleotide sequence: TGTGCCAGCAGCCTCCAGATAGACAGTCAAGAGACCCAGTACTTC. This sequence encodes CASSLQIDSQETQYF. The complete variable domain, with remaining parts taken from reference TRBV7-2 and TRBJ2-5, reads GAGVSQSPSNKVTEKGKDVELRCDPISGHTALYWYRQSLGQGLEFLIYFQGNSAPDKSGLPSDRFSAERTGGSVSTLTIQRTQQEDSAVYLCASSLQIDSQETQYFGPGTRLLVL.

This clonotype has ten or more counts. This chain links TRBV7-9 with TRBJ1-2; D is uncertain. Per germline, CDR1 SEHNR and CDR2 FQNEAQ (reference sequence). This CDR3 is built from 14 residues. With 10 bases removed from V and 3 bases from J, the gap between germline ends came to 18 bases. CDR3 sequence (DNA): TGTGCCACCGGCAAGGTTGCGGAAGACTATGGCTACACCTTC. It encodes CATGKVAEDYGYTF.

Many counts were recorded for this clonotype. J is TRBJ1-1 and V is TRBV19; D possibly corresponds to TRBD1 (5 bases). Trimming cost V 6 bases and J 10 bases, with 18 bases left between them. Per germline, CDR1 LNHDA and CDR2 SQIVND (reference sequence). The CDR3 has 13 amino acids. Here the CDR3 DNA reads TGTGCCAGTAGCCGAAGGGGACTGCGGGTAGCTTTCTTT. It specifies CASSRRGLRVAFF.

This clonotype was counted ten times or more. This chain connects TRBV27 to TRBJ2-2; D perhaps matches TRBD2 (5 bases). The CDR3 length is 15 residues. Germline V gene data show CDR1 as MNHEY and CDR2 as SMNVEV (reference sequence). Trimming removed 7 bases from V and 6 bases from J, with 18 bases in between. CDR3 nucleotide sequence: TGTGCCAGCACCCGGGTCCTAGCACCTTCCGGGGAGCTGTTTTTT. Translating gives CASTRVLAPSGELFF.

There are many counts of this clonotype. The chain uses TRBV11-3 and TRBJ2-5; TRBD2 aligns across 9 bases. The trim removed 1 base at V and 3 bases at J, leaving 0 bases unmatched. The CDR3 contains 14 residues. Germline V gene data show CDR1 as SGHNT and CDR2 as YENEEA. The CDR3 region has the DNA TGTGCCAGCAGCTTAGTAGCGGGAGAAGAGACCCAGTACTTC. This codes for CASSLVAGEETQYF. The full variable domain, its missing parts supplied by reference TRBV11-3 and TRBJ2-5, is EAGVVQSPRYKIIEKKQPVAFWCNPISGHNTLYWYLQNLGQGPELLIRYENEEAVDDSQLPKDRFSAERLKGVDSTLKIQPAELGDSAVYLCASSLVAGEETQYFGPGTRLLVL.

This clonotype was counted many times. The J gene is TRBJ2-7, the V gene TRBV14; 8 bases fit TRBD1. The CDR3 has 15 residues. The germline gives CDR1 SGHDN, CDR2 FVKESK. Trimming removed 5 bases from V and 5 bases from J; junction bases left unmatched: 11. CDR3 protein: CASSSTGTGPDEQYF. Written as DNA, the CDR3 is TGTGCCAGCAGCAGCACCGGGACAGGTCCCGACGAGCAGTACTTC.